A single sample gave rise to the 26 T cell receptor beta chains below, sequenced in a study of CD8 T cells in Susac syndrome. cDNA came from roughly 0.5 to 1 ug RNA primed by random hexamers. TCRdb called the immunoSEQ multiplex PCR reads again in MiXCR, with one record for every CDR3 protein. The sample consists of under 85,000 distinct CDR3 sequences, around 94% of them appearing once. The source material was CD8+ T cells from PBMCs. Source of these receptors: a human donor with Susac syndrome.

J is TRBJ2-1 and V is TRBV29-1; TRBD1 agrees at 7 bases. Trimming took 4 bases from V and 9 from J; bases not matched to a gene: 6. Germline-derived CDR1 and CDR2 are SQVTM and ANQGSEA. The CDR3 sequence is 12 residues long. CDR3 nucleotides: TGCAGCGTTGTAGGACAGGTTCGTGAGCAGTTCTTC. This codes for CSVVGQVREQFF.

The CDR3: CASRLVAYNEQFF. The CDR3, as DNA: TGTGCCAGCAGACTAGTGGCCTACAATGAGCAGTTCTTC. The rearrangement uses TRBV12-3 or TRBV12-4 and TRBJ2-1, with D possibly being TRBD2 (5 bases). This CDR3 is built from 13 residues. V gave up 6 bases and J gave up 2 bases, with 8 bases separating them.

The chain links TRBV12-3 or TRBV12-4 to TRBJ2-6, with D maybe TRBD2 (5 bases). V was trimmed by 10 bases and J by 2 bases, leaving 6 bases between them. The CDR3 is made up of 12 amino acids. CDR3 protein: CATGTGANVLTF. The DNA for the CDR3 is TGTGCCACCGGGACTGGGGCCAACGTCCTGACTTTC.

This clonotype was seen more than once but under ten times. The gene calls are TRBV11-3 and TRBJ2-5; D not certain. The CDR3 is 13 residues long. Per germline, CDR1 SGHNT and CDR2 YENEEA. Trimming shortened V by 1 base and J by 5 bases, and 8 bases separated the two germline ends. CDR3 sequence: CASSLGGLETQYF. As DNA, the CDR3 is TGTGCCAGCAGCTTAGGAGGCCTGGAGACCCAGTACTTC.

The chain couples TRBV7-9 to TRBJ2-7; D ambiguous. The CDR3 contains 14 residues. Trimming left V 5 bases short and J 3 bases short, with 14 bases between. Germline assignment: CDR1 SEHNR and CDR2 FQNEAQ (reference sequence). The CDR3 DNA sequence: TGTGCCAGCAGCCCGACATCTGAAGACTACGAGCAGTACTTC. It translates to CASSPTSEDYEQYF.

This clonotype showed up just a few times. The rearrangement joins TRBV6-2 or TRBV6-3 to TRBJ2-1, with TRBD1 matching over 7 bases. This CDR3 is 14 amino acids long. Germline assignment: CDR1 MNHEY and CDR2 SVGEGT. J was trimmed by 5 bases and V by 0 bases; bases with no gene match: 1. The CDR3 DNA reads as TGTGCCAGCAGTTACTCGGGACAGCACAATGAGCAGTTCTTC. Its translation is CASSYSGQHNEQFF.

This clonotype came up once. The V and J genes are TRBV7-9 and TRBJ2-1; 10 bases align to TRBD2. This CDR3 spans 16 amino acids. The germline gives CDR1 SEHNR, CDR2 FQNEAQ (reference sequence). Germline trimming cut 4 bases from V and 6 bases from J; bases unmatched to any gene: 9. CDR3 coding DNA: TGTGCCAGCAGCTCCTCAGCGGGAGGGCCGTTCAATGAGCAGTTCTTC. Translation: CASSSSAGGPFNEQFF.

The chain carries TRBV20-1 and TRBJ1-2, with D uncertain. Germline CDR1 DFQATT, CDR2 SNEGSKA (reference sequence). This CDR3 is 12 amino acids long. Trimming cost V 6 bases and J 3 bases, with 11 bases left between them. CDR3 region: CSAPLGDYGYTF. CDR3 bases: TGCAGTGCGCCCTTGGGAGACTATGGCTACACCTTC.

In DNA, the CDR3 is TGTGCCAGTAGCGGGACAGGCGCCTACAATGAGCAGTTCTTC. Translated: CASSGTGAYNEQFF. The chain joins TRBV19 to TRBJ2-1; 8 bases are shared with TRBD1. CDR3 size: 14 residues. Germline lookup yields CDR1 LNHDA and CDR2 SQIVND (reference sequence). V was clipped by 6 bases and J by 2 bases; unmatched bases: 3. The full variable domain, with the rest looked up from reference TRBV19 and TRBJ2-1, is DGGITQSPKYLFRKEGQNVTLSCEQNLNHDAMYWYRQDPGQGLRLIYYSQIVNDFQKGDIAEGYSVSREKKESFPLTVTSAQKNPTAFYLCASSGTGAYNEQFFGPGTRLTVL.

This chain joins TRBV2 and TRBJ2-5; D unresolved. The CDR3 is made up of 14 amino acids. V was pared by 8 bases and J by 0 bases, with 13 bases between. CDR1 SNHLY and CDR2 FYNNEI come from the germline V gene. CDR3 DNA sequence: TGTGCCAGCGGGGTAGATTCGTACCAAGAGACCCAGTACTTC. Its translation is CASGVDSYQETQYF.

This chain connects TRBV4-3 to TRBJ2-1, with D perhaps given as TRBD1 or TRBD2 (5 bases each). The CDR3 is 16 amino acids. Per germline, CDR1 LGHNA and CDR2 YSLEER. V lost 1 base to trimming and J lost 7 bases, with 17 bases between them. CDR3 residues: CASSQAGTEDANEQFF. CDR3 in DNA: TGCGCCAGCAGCCAAGCCGGGACCGAAGACGCGAATGAGCAGTTCTTC.

The chain joins TRBV7-9 to TRBJ2-2; 9 nucleotides align to TRBD2. With V trimmed by 5 bases and J by 6 bases, 7 bases remained unmatched. Per germline, CDR1 SEHNR and CDR2 FQNEAQ (reference sequence). This CDR3 spans 15 amino acids. The CDR3 region has the DNA TGTGCCAGCAGCCACGGCGCTAGCGGGGCCGGGGAGCTGTTTTTT. Amino acids: CASSHGASGAGELFF.

This clonotype occurred once. The CDR3 sequence: CASSFGGSGNEQYF. In DNA, the CDR3 is TGTGCCAGCAGTTTCGGCGGGAGCGGGAACGAGCAGTACTTC. This sequence joins TRBV28 and TRBJ2-7; 7 bases are a match to TRBD2. The CDR3 has 14 residues. The germline gives CDR1 MDHEN, CDR2 SYDVKM. Trimming removed 3 bases from V and 5 bases from J; junction bases left unmatched: 7.

The CDR3 coding sequence is TGCAGCGTTACGGATGTGTTGACAACACAAGAGACCCAGTACTTC. It encodes CSVTDVLTTQETQYF. The chain links TRBV29-1 to TRBJ2-5; D is uncertain. V was clipped by 5 bases and J by 2 bases, with 18 bases between them. CDR3 length: 15 amino acids. The germline V gene encodes CDR1 SQVTM and CDR2 ANQGSEA.

The chain has TRBV12-3 or TRBV12-4 and TRBJ2-3; maybe TRBD1 (6 bases). Trimming pared 5 bases from V and 6 bases from J, leaving 12 bases between. The CDR3 runs 13 residues. The CDR3, as DNA: TGTGCCAGCAGTCCAGGGGTATGGGATACGCAGTATTTT. Its translation: CASSPGVWDTQYF.

The chain links TRBV9 to TRBJ1-5; 10 nucleotides match TRBD1. In germline, CDR1 is SGDLS, CDR2 YYNGEE. CDR3 length: 17 amino acids. J was trimmed by 0 bases and V by 3 bases; bases with no gene match: 6. The CDR3 coding sequence is TGTGCCAGCAGCGCTGGACAGGGGGTCAATAGCAATCAGCCCCAGCATTTT. It codes for CASSAGQGVNSNQPQHF.

The chain combines TRBV9 with TRBJ2-2; D is perhaps TRBD1 (6 bases). This CDR3 contains 15 residues. The germline gives CDR1 SGDLS, CDR2 YYNGEE. V gave up 3 bases and J gave up 7 bases, with 16 bases separating them. This chain's CDR3 is CASSDTGTDGGELFF. Written as DNA, the CDR3 is TGTGCCAGCAGCGATACAGGGACGGACGGCGGGGAGCTGTTTTTT.

This clonotype has only one observation. The chain recombines TRBV14 with TRBJ2-7; D gene ambiguous. V gave up 0 bases and J gave up 4 bases, with 16 bases separating them. In germline, CDR1 is SGHDN, CDR2 FVKESK. The CDR3 length is 16 residues. The CDR3, as DNA: TGTGCCAGCAGCCAAGACCTGGGGAACACCCGGTACGAGCAGTACTTC. It specifies CASSQDLGNTRYEQYF.

In this sample, this clonotype turned up once. V is TRBV29-1 and J is TRBJ1-2; D is undetermined. CDR3 length: 13 residues. The V end was cut by 3 bases, the J end by 1 base, with 9 bases between. CDR1 is SQVTM, CDR2 ANQGSEA, per germline. CDR3 in DNA: TGCAGCGTTGATCAAGGTGGTAACTATGGCTACACCTTC. Translated: CSVDQGGNYGYTF.

The rearrangement joins TRBV5-1 to TRBJ1-5, with a weak D call TRBD1 (6 bases). This CDR3 has 15 residues. The V and J ends lost 0 bases and 6 bases respectively, with 13 bases between them. Germline values: CDR1 SGHRS, CDR2 YFSETQ. CDR3 in amino acids: CASSLEGGLSQPQHF. CDR3 nucleotides: TGCGCCAGCAGCTTGGAGGGGGGCCTCAGTCAGCCCCAGCATTTT.

The chain carries TRBV12-3 or TRBV12-4 and TRBJ2-3, with 9 bases matching TRBD2. The CDR3 has 17 residues. J lost 2 bases, V lost 6 bases, and 12 bases had no gene match. CDR3 sequence reads: CASRPLAAGGPTDTQYF. The CDR3, as DNA: TGTGCCAGCAGACCCCTCGCCGCGGGGGGGCCCACAGATACGCAGTATTTT.

The chain combines TRBV15 with TRBJ1-4; 8 nucleotides line up with TRBD1. CDR3 size: 18 residues. The germline V gene encodes CDR1 LNHNV and CDR2 YYDKDF (reference sequence). With V trimmed by 5 bases and J by 2 bases, 13 bases remained unmatched. The CDR3 here is CATSEGHRGESTNEKLFF. In DNA, the CDR3 is TGTGCCACCAGCGAAGGACACAGGGGGGAGTCTACTAATGAAAAACTGTTTTTT. Complete variable domain (other parts from reference TRBV15 and TRBJ1-4): DAMVIQNPRYQVTQFGKPVTLSCSQTLNHNVMYWYQQKSSQAPKLLFHYYDKDFNNEADTPDNFQSRRPNTSFCFLDIRSPGLGDTAMYLCATSEGHRGESTNEKLFFGSGTQLSVL.

This clonotype was counted a single time. This chain joins TRBV7-6 and TRBJ2-7; D remains ambiguous. V shed 4 bases and J shed 3 bases, with 16 bases lying between them. CDR3 length equals 15 residues. CDR1 and CDR2 (germline): SGHVS, FNYEAQ. The CDR3 protein is CASSSDEMGVYEQYF. CDR3 nucleotides: TGTGCCAGCAGCTCGGACGAAATGGGCGTCTACGAGCAGTACTTC.

V is TRBV20-1 and J is TRBJ2-1; D is perhaps TRBD1 (6 bases). Trimming stripped 6 bases from V and 5 bases from J, with 20 bases between. CDR3 length: 15 residues. The germline CDR1 and CDR2 sequences are DFQATT and SNEGSKA (reference sequence). The CDR3: CSAPNRASSDNEQFF. The CDR3 region has the DNA TGCAGTGCGCCGAACAGGGCATCATCGGACAATGAGCAGTTCTTC.

This chain links TRBV10-3 with TRBJ2-7; perhaps TRBD1 as D (6 bases). The germline gives CDR1 ENHRY, CDR2 SYGVKD. V lost 2 bases and J lost 5, with 13 bases in between. The CDR3 consists of 14 residues. Written as DNA, the CDR3 is TGTGCCATCAGTGAGCCAGGGGAAAAAGACGAGCAGTACTTC. Translating gives CAISEPGEKDEQYF.

This clonotype was found once. The chain is built from TRBV20-1 and TRBJ2-7; TRBD1 agrees at 10 bases. CDR1 is DFQATT, CDR2 SNEGSKA, per germline (reference sequence). V lost 0 bases to trimming and J lost 4 bases; unmatched junction nucleotides: 6. CDR3 size: 15 residues. The CDR3 DNA sequence: TGCAGTGCTAGAGAATCGGAGGGACAGGGGTACGAGCAGTACTTC. It codes for CSARESEGQGYEQYF.